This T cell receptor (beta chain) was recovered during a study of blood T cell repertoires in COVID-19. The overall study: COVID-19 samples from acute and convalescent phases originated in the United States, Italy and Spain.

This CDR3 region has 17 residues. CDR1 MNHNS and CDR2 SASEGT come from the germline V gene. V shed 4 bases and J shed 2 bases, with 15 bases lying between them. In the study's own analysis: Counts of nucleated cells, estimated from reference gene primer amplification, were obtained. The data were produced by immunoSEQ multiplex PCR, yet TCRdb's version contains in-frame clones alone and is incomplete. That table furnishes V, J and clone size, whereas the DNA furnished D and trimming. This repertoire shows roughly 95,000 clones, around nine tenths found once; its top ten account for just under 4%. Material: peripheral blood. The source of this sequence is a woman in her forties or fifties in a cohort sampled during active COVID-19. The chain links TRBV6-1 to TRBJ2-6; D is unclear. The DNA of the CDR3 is TGTGCCAGCAGTGCGAATTACTTAGTGGCTGGGGCCAACGTCCTGACTTTC. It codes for CASSANYLVAGANVLTF.